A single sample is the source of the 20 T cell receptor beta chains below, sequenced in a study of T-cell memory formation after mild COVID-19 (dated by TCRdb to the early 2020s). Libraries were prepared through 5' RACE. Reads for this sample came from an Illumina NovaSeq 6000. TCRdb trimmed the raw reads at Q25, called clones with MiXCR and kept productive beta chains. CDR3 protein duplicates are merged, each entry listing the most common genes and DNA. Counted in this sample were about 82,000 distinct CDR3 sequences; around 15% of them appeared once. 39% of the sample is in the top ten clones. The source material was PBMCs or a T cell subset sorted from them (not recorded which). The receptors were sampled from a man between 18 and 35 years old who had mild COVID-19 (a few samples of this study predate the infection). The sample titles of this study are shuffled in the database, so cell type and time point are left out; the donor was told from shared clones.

The CDR3 reads CASSYLSVYEQYF. DNA for the CDR3: TGTGCCAGCAGTTACTTGTCCGTCTACGAGCAGTACTTC. V and J are TRBV6-6 and TRBJ2-7; D remains unclear. This CDR3 is 13 amino acids long. Germline CDR1 reads MNHNY; CDR2 reads SVGAGI (reference sequence). V was trimmed by 1 base and J by 3 bases, leaving 7 bases between them.

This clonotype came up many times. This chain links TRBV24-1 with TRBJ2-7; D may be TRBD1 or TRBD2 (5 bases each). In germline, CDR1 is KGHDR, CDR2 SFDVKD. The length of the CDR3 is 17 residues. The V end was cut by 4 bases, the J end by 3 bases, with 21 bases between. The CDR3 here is CATSDLARDRIFYEQYV. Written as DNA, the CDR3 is TGTGCCACCAGTGACTTGGCCCGGGACCGAATTTTCTACGAGCAGTACGTC.

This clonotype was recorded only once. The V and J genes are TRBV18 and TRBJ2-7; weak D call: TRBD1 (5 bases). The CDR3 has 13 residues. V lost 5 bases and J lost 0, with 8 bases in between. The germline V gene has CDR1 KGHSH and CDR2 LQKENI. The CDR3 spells CASSDGHSYEQYV. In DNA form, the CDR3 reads TGTGCCAGCTCAGACGGACACTCCTACGAGCAGTACGTC.

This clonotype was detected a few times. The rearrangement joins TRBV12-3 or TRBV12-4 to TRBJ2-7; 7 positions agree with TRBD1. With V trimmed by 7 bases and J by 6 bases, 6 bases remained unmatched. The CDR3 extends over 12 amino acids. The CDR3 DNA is TGTGCCAGCACCCCCGACAGGGTCGAGCAGTACTTC. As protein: CASTPDRVEQYF.

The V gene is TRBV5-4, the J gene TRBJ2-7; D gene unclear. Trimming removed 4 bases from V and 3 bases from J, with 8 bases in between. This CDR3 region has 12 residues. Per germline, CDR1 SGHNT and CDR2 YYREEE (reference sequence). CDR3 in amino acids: CASSGSGYEQYF. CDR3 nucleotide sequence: TGTGCCAGCAGCGGCTCGGGCTACGAGCAGTACTTC.

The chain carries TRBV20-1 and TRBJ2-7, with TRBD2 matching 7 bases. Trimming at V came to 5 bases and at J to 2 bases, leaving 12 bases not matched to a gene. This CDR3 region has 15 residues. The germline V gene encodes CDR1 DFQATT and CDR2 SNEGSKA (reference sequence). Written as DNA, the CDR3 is TGCAGTGCTCGCTTTTGGCGGGGGACCACCTACGAGCAGTACTTC. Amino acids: CSARFWRGTTYEQYF.

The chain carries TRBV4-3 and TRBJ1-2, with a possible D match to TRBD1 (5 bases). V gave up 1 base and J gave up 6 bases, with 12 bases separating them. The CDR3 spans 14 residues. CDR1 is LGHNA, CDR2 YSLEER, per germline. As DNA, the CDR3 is TGCGCCAGCAGCCAAGGGCCGGGGCTAGATGGCTACACCTTC. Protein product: CASSQGPGLDGYTF.

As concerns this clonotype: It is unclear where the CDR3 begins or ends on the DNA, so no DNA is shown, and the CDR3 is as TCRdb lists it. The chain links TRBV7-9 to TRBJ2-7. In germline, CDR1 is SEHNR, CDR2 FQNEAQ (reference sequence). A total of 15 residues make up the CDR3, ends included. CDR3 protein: CASSSSDLTPYEQYF.

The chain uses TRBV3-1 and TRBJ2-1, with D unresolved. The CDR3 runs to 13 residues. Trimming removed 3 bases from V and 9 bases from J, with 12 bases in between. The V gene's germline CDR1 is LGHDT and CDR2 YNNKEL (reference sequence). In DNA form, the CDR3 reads TGTGCCAGCAGCCACGTTGTAGGTAGTGAGCAGTTCTTC. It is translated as CASSHVVGSEQFF.

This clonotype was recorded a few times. CDR3 nucleotides: TGTGCCAGCAGCGTAGGTGATAGCAATCAGCCCCAGCATTTT. Residues: CASSVGDSNQPQHF. V usage is TRBV9 and J usage is TRBJ1-5; unclear D gene. V was cut by 0 bases and J by 0 bases, with 4 bases left in between. Germline loops: CDR1 SGDLS, CDR2 YYNGEE. The CDR3 is 14 amino acids.

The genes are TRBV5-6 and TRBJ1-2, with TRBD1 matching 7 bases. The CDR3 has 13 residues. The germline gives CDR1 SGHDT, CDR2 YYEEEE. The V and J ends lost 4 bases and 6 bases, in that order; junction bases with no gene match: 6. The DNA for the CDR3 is TGTGCCAGCAGCAGCGACAGGGTGCATGGCTACACCTTC. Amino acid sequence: CASSSDRVHGYTF.

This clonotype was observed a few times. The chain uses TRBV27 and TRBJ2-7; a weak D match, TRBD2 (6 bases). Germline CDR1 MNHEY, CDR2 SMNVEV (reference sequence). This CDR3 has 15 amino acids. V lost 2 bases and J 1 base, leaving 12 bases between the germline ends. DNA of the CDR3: TGTGCCAGCAGTTTAAGACTAGTTGGATCCTACGAGCAGTACTTC. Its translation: CASSLRLVGSYEQYF.

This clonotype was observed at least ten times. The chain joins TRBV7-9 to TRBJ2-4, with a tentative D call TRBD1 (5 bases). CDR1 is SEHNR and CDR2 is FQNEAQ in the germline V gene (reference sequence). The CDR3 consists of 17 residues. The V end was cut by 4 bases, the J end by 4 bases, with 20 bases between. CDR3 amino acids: CASSSARVLGVKNIQYF. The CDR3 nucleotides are TGTGCCAGCAGCTCGGCCAGGGTCCTAGGAGTTAAAAACATTCAGTACTTC.

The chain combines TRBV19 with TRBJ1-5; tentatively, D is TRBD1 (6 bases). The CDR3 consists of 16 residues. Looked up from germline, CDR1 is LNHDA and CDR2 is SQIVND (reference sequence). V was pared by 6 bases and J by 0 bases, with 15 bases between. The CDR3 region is CASSLSTGLSNQPQHF. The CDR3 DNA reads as TGTGCCAGTAGCCTATCCACAGGGCTTAGCAATCAGCCCCAGCATTTT. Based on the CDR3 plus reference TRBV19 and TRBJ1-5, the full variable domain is DGGITQSPKYLFRKEGQNVTLSCEQNLNHDAMYWYRQDPGQGLRLIYYSQIVNDFQKGDIAEGYSVSREKKESFPLTVTSAQKNPTAFYLCASSLSTGLSNQPQHFGDGTRLSIL.

The CDR3 protein is CSALGQASYGYTF. For the CDR3, the DNA is TGCAGTGCCCTCGGACAGGCCTCCTATGGCTACACCTTC. The gene calls are TRBV20-1 and TRBJ1-2, with TRBD1 matching 7 bases. This CDR3 is built from 13 residues. Trimming took 6 bases from V and 4 from J; bases not matched to a gene: 8. Germline lookup yields CDR1 DFQATT and CDR2 SNEGSKA (reference sequence).

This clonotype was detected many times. The CDR3 DNA reads as TGTGCCAGCAGGAGGGGCGAAGCCGGGGAGCTGTTTTTT. Residues: CASRRGEAGELFF. The chain has TRBV6-5 and TRBJ2-2; D possibly matches TRBD1 or TRBD2 (5 bases each). CDR1 MNHEY and CDR2 SVGAGI come from the germline V gene. Trimming took off 6 bases at V and 6 bases at J, with 11 bases between the two ends. CDR3 length equals 13 residues.

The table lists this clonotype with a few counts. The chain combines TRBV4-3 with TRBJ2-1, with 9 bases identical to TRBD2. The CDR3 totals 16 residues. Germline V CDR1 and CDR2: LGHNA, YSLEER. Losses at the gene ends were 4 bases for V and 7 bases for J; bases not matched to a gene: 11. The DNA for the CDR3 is TGCGCCAGCAGCCGGCGCGGGGGGGCCTTTCTTAATGAGCAGTTCTTC. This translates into CASSRRGGAFLNEQFF.

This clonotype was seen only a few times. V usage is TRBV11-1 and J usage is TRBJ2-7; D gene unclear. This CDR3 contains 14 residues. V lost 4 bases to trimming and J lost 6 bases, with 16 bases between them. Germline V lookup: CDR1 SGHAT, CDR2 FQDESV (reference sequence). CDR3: CASSSNFLVPEQYF. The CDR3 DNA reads TGTGCCAGCAGCTCCAATTTCCTGGTTCCCGAGCAGTACTTC.

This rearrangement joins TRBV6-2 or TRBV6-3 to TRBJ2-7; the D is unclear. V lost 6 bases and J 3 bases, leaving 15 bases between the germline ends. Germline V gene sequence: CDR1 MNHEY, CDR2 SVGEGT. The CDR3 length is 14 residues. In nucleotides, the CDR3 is TGTGCCAGCAGCAGACGGAAAGAGAACTACGAGCAGTACTTC. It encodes CASSRRKENYEQYF.

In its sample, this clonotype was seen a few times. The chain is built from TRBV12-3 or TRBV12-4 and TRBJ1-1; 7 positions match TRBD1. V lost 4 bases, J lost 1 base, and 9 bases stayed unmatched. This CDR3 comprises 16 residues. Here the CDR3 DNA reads TGTGCCAGCAGTTCATCTGACAGGGACGAGAACACTGAAGCTTTCTTT. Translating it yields CASSSSDRDENTEAFF.